This T cell receptor (beta chain) was sequenced in a study of T-cell reconstitution after alpha-beta-depleted transplantation in children. The study's findings and limits: T-cell counts and diversity at one year post-transplant came mainly from newly produced T cells. Several hundred expanded graft clones reportedly gave rise to the alpha-beta T cells present about two months after transplant. The study traced high day-60 TCRbeta diversity in some patients to surviving recipient T cells and thymic progenitors.

Germline V gene sequence: CDR1 DFQATT, CDR2 SNEGSKA (reference sequence). With 0 bases removed from V and 0 bases from J, the gap between germline ends came to 9 bases. The CDR3 spans 14 residues. It was with unique molecular identifiers that the TCRbeta library was prepared. TCRdb recomputed calls from the PCR reads with MiXCR, one row per CDR3 protein. This table holds about 440,000 distinct CDR3 sequences, roughly two fifths found once. Only one count was recorded for this clonotype. Its specificity is not known. The specimen was PBMCs, collected before TCRalphabeta/CD19-depleted stem cell transplant. The sequence was collected from a girl aged 2-15 years with aplastic anemia, due to receive a stem cell transplant. The gene calls are TRBV20-1 and TRBJ2-7; D possibly uses TRBD1 or TRBD2 (6 bases each). The DNA of the CDR3 is TGCAGTGCTAGAGAAGGGGGGCACTCCTACGAGCAGTACTTC. Its translation is CSAREGGHSYEQYF.